Following are 18 T cell receptor beta chains from one sample sequenced in a study of T cell responses to AZD1222 COVID-19 vaccine (dated by TCRdb to about 2021). Libraries were constructed by the immunoSEQ multiplex PCR assay. The source is immuneACCESS, and TCRdb retained only in-frame sequences with V and J called. Part of the clones is not carried over; for the studies checked, unresolved V genes explain less than half of this, and the remainder is unexplained. The sample table lists 50,000 to 70,000 clones, approximately 92% of them with a count of one. The ten largest account for approximately 6.1% of the sample. Interpreted using the paper, the time point label stands for: about 28 days (+/-7) after the second vaccine dose. The source was peripheral blood, collected 28 days after the second AZD1222 dose. The receptor source for this set is an adult who received the AZD1222 COVID-19 vaccine.

The V call is TRBV15, the J call TRBJ2-7; D gene ambiguous. The V and J ends lost 0 bases and 7 bases respectively, with 7 bases between them. Looked up from germline, CDR1 is LNHNV and CDR2 is YYDKDF (reference sequence). The CDR3 runs to 12 residues. Written as DNA, the CDR3 is TGTGCCACCAGCAGAGAGGCGTATGAGCAGTACTTC. This translates into CATSREAYEQYF.

This chain links TRBV5-1 with TRBJ1-5; no clear D gene. This CDR3 region has 20 residues. Germline V gene data show CDR1 as SGHRS and CDR2 as YFSETQ. V lost 4 bases and J 0 bases, leaving 26 bases between the germline ends. Written as DNA, the CDR3 is TGCGCCAGCAGCCTCAAGAAGGACCTTCATGGCCCTAATAGCAATCAGCCCCAGCATTTT. Amino acids: CASSLKKDLHGPNSNQPQHF.

This clone has just a few counts. The CDR3 bases are TGTGCCAGTAGAACAGGGGATGGAGCAGATACGCAGTATTTT. This codes for CASRTGDGADTQYF. V gene TRBV19 combines with J gene TRBJ2-3; TRBD1 matches 7 bases. The CDR3 runs 14 residues. CDR1 is LNHDA and CDR2 is SQIVND in the germline V gene (reference sequence). The trim removed 6 bases at V and 4 bases at J, leaving 7 bases unmatched.

This rearrangement joins TRBV7-2 to TRBJ2-1; maybe TRBD2 (6 bases). The CDR3 runs to 15 residues. With 5 bases removed from V and 4 bases from J, the gap between germline ends came to 15 bases. Germline CDR1 is SGHTA and CDR2 is FQGNSA. CDR3 region: CASSLDGGAYNEQFF. CDR3 DNA sequence: TGTGCCAGCAGCCTGGACGGCGGGGCTTACAATGAGCAGTTCTTC.

V usage is TRBV20-1 and J usage is TRBJ1-1; D is unclear. Germline V gene lookup returns CDR1 DFQATT and CDR2 SNEGSKA (reference sequence). V shed 4 bases and J shed 5 bases, with 5 bases lying between them. This CDR3 is 10 amino acids long. CDR3 bases: TGCAGTGCTAAGATAACTGAAGCTTTCTTT. This sequence encodes CSAKITEAFF.

V is TRBV15 and J is TRBJ2-7; TRBD2 might be the D (6 bases). The CDR3 is 14 residues long. The germline V gene has CDR1 LNHNV and CDR2 YYDKDF (reference sequence). V gave up 1 base and J gave up 1 base, with 8 bases separating them. CDR3 loop: CATSRGDSSYEQYF. DNA for the CDR3: TGTGCCACCAGCAGAGGGGACTCATCCTACGAGCAGTACTTC.

The chain employs TRBV5-1 and TRBJ2-7, with unresolved D. The germline V gene has CDR1 SGHRS and CDR2 YFSETQ. The CDR3 is 14 residues long. Trimming cost V 3 bases and J 4 bases, with 14 bases left between them. The CDR3 sequence: CASSSISGEYEQYF. CDR3 DNA: TGCGCCAGCAGCTCAATTTCAGGAGAATACGAGCAGTACTTC.

The CDR3 region is CASLRQGDTEAFF. CDR3 nucleotide sequence: TGTGCCAGCCTAAGACAGGGGGACACTGAAGCTTTCTTT. The V and J genes are TRBV18 and TRBJ1-1; 9 bases align to TRBD1. Trimming took 8 bases from V and 3 from J; bases not matched to a gene: 4. Germline CDR1 reads KGHSH; CDR2 reads LQKENI. The CDR3 has 13 residues.

The chain links TRBV20-1 to TRBJ1-2, with D possibly TRBD1 on 6 matching bases. V lost 5 bases, J lost 8 bases, and 12 bases lay in between. Germline loops: CDR1 DFQATT, CDR2 SNEGSKA (reference sequence). The CDR3 is 11 residues long. CDR3 bases: TGCAGTGCTCAGGGGACGGGCGGCTACACCTTC. The encoded protein is CSAQGTGGYTF.

The chain employs TRBV19 and TRBJ2-1, with D possibly matching TRBD1 (6 bases). V was trimmed by 1 base and J by 4 bases, leaving 14 bases between them. The CDR3 extends over 16 amino acids. Germline loops: CDR1 LNHDA, CDR2 SQIVND (reference sequence). CDR3 amino acids: CASSIARGGSYNEQFF. For the CDR3, the DNA is TGTGCCAGTAGTATAGCCCGTGGGGGCTCATACAATGAGCAGTTCTTC. The variable domain in full, with the rest retrieved from reference TRBV19 and TRBJ2-1, is DGGITQSPKYLFRKEGQNVTLSCEQNLNHDAMYWYRQDPGQGLRLIYYSQIVNDFQKGDIAEGYSVSREKKESFPLTVTSAQKNPTAFYLCASSIARGGSYNEQFFGPGTRLTVL.

J is TRBJ2-5 and V is TRBV11-2; no clear D. From germline, CDR1 is SGHAT and CDR2 FQNNGV. V was clipped by 5 bases and J by 4 bases, with 8 bases between them. CDR3 size: 12 residues. The CDR3 DNA is TGTGCCAGCAGCCCGAGTCCAGAGACCCAGTACTTC. Its protein product is CASSPSPETQYF.

The rearrangement joins TRBV6-5 to TRBJ1-5, with D possibly being TRBD1 (6 bases). Germline CDR1 reads MNHEY; CDR2 reads SVGAGI. CDR3 length: 15 residues. Trimming removed 4 bases from V and 2 bases from J, with 12 bases in between. Here the CDR3 DNA reads TGTGCCAGCAGTTCAGGGGAAAATGGCAATCAGCCCCAGCATTTT. Protein sequence: CASSSGENGNQPQHF.

The V gene is TRBV6-5, the J gene TRBJ2-1; 8 nucleotides agree with TRBD1. CDR1 and CDR2 (germline): MNHEY, SVGAGI. With 5 bases clipped from V and 8 bases from J, the junction kept 11 bases outside the gene matches. This CDR3 comprises 15 residues. CDR3 sequence reads: CASSNRRGRSHEQFF. CDR3 DNA: TGTGCCAGCAGTAATCGCAGGGGGCGCAGCCATGAGCAGTTCTTC.

In this sample, this clone turned up once. This sequence joins TRBV7-9 and TRBJ1-1, with 8 bases that match TRBD1. The CDR3 is 14 amino acids. Trimming took 5 bases from V and 4 from J; bases not matched to a gene: 6. CDR1 is SEHNR and CDR2 is FQNEAQ in the germline V gene (reference sequence). CDR3 region: CASSPQGGTTEAFF. The CDR3 DNA is TGTGCCAGCAGCCCACAGGGGGGGACCACTGAAGCTTTCTTT.

The chain uses TRBV28 and TRBJ2-5; 9 bases map to TRBD1. Trimming cost V 6 bases and J 5 bases; bases outside gene matches: 13. The CDR3 sequence is 16 residues long. Germline CDR1 is MDHEN and CDR2 is SYDVKM. The CDR3 here is CASRGGLTGGQETQYF. CDR3 bases: TGTGCCAGCAGAGGGGGGTTAACAGGGGGCCAGGAGACCCAGTACTTC.

This clone was observed once. V usage is TRBV3-1 (or the pseudogene TRBV3-2) and J usage is TRBJ2-2, with 9 bases identical to TRBD2. CDR3 length: 18 residues. Germline values: CDR1 LGHDT, CDR2 YNNKEL (reference sequence). Trimming at V came to 0 bases and at J to 0 bases, leaving 5 bases not matched to a gene. The CDR3 sequence is CASSQDLASGANTGELFF. The CDR3 region has the DNA TGTGCCAGCAGCCAAGACTTGGCTAGCGGGGCGAACACCGGGGAGCTGTTTTTT.

The V gene is TRBV19, the J gene TRBJ2-3; 9 nucleotides match TRBD1. This CDR3 comprises 17 residues. CDR1 is LNHDA, CDR2 SQIVND, per germline (reference sequence). Trimming at V came to 6 bases and at J to 4 bases, leaving 14 bases not matched to a gene. CDR3 region: CASRGLTGGFVADTQYF. The CDR3 nucleotides are TGTGCCAGTAGGGGATTAACAGGGGGCTTCGTCGCAGATACGCAGTATTTT.

The chain employs TRBV6-5 and TRBJ1-6; 8 positions agree with TRBD1. V shed 6 bases, J shed 8 bases, and the junction held 9 bases outside the gene matches. This CDR3 region has 15 residues. Germline V gene lookup returns CDR1 MNHEY and CDR2 SVGAGI. The CDR3 here is CASRLQDRVDSPLHF. CDR3 bases: TGTGCCAGCAGACTACAGGACAGGGTAGATTCACCCCTCCACTTT.